This TCR beta chain was captured in a study of T cells in Graves' hyperthyroidism and ophthalmopathy. In this sample, this clonotype turned up many times. The CDR3 spans 14 residues. The germline CDR1 and CDR2 sequences are SGHNT and YYREEE (reference sequence). V was trimmed by 0 bases and J by 7 bases, leaving 10 bases between them. Amplified TCR beta CDR3 regions derived from RNA transcripts. A set of HTBI primers served as the primers for a first-round RT-PCR of the TCR CDR3. TCRdb redid the calling of the multiplex PCR reads with MiXCR, one entry per CDR3 protein. The sample yields tens of thousands of distinct CDR3 sequences, about 53% seen once.

The sequenced sample was peripheral blood or thyroid tissue (not recorded which). This chain joins TRBV5-4 and TRBJ1-4, with D hard to call. The receptor was isolated from a man younger than 35 with Graves' hyperthyroidism. The chain's CDR3 is CASSLGRSSEKLFF. The CDR3 coding sequence is TGTGCCAGCAGCTTGGGCAGAAGCAGTGAAAAACTGTTTTTT.